Sequencing of this T cell receptor (beta chain) was carried out in a study of T cell responses to AZD1222 COVID-19 vaccine. General study results and limits: Spike as a whole was targeted by vaccine-associated CD4 TCRs, dominant at 160-218 and 743-854. Targets within unmutated variant regions were reportedly found for nearly half of spike-specific TCRs.

Libraries were prepared by immunoSEQ multiplex PCR; TCRdb keeps only in-frame clonotypes and omits some of them. The profile covers about 150,000 clones, with 92% appearing a single time and roughly 2% taken by the ten largest. On this clone itself: Its cognate antigen is unknown.

The sequence came from an adult in good health. The sample here was peripheral blood, taken on day 0 of AZD1222 vaccination.

The CDR3 spells CASSLDERGAYEQYF. The DNA of the CDR3 is TGCGCCAGCAGCTTGGACGAGCGGGGGGCCTACGAGCAGTACTTC. The chain is built from TRBV5-1 and TRBJ2-7; 9 bases are a match to TRBD2. Germline trimming cut 0 bases from V and 2 bases from J; bases unmatched to any gene: 3. This CDR3 region has 15 residues. Germline V gene data show CDR1 as SGHRS and CDR2 as YFSETQ.